The sequence of this TCR beta chain was determined in a study of cytomegalovirus exposure and HLA in healthy donors. Study-wide context: Membership in the Caucasian-associated ancestry cluster was found for around 81% of almost 400 genotyped donors. Study results and limitations: Associated with cytomegalovirus, according to the listing, were fewer than 200 TCR beta chains.

V was trimmed by 5 bases and J by 0 bases, leaving 10 bases between them. The germline V gene encodes CDR1 MDHEN and CDR2 SYDVKM. The CDR3 spans 14 residues. As concerns this clone: Its target is unknown.

In the PCR, 60 Vbeta and 13 Jbeta primers were used. Some clones are missing from TCRdb's copy, which holds only in-frame ones; the method was immunoSEQ multiplex PCR. Its table lists 60,000 to 65,000 clones. Healthy bone marrow donors made up the donors. The chain has TRBV28 and TRBJ1-1; perhaps TRBD1 as D (5 bases). Sequencing was performed on PBMCs. This clonotype was sampled from a young woman in good health and CMV-seronegative. The CDR3, as DNA: TGTGCCAGCAGTCTAACAGGTATGAACACTGAAGCTTTCTTT. Translating gives CASSLTGMNTEAFF.